A selection of T cell receptor beta chains follows, all from one sample in a study of blood T cell repertoires in COVID-19. This table comes from immunoSEQ multiplex PCR, and its TCRdb copy is limited to in-frame clones, with some not included. Of 100,000 to 150,000 clones listed, 92% are singletons. Sequenced input: peripheral blood. These receptors came from a man aged 50-59 years with COVID-19, enrolled during active disease. The CDR3 runs from the conserved cysteine through the conserved F or W. The D gene is left open where the match is weak.

d_call	v_call	j_call	cdr3_nt	cdr3_aa
TRBD1	TRBV15	TRBJ1-3	TGTGCCACCAGCACCGACAGGGGAGCTGGAAACACCATATATTTT	CATSTDRGAGNTIYF
NA	TRBV6-5	TRBJ1-1	TGTGCCAGCAGTCCTGGGACACCGAACACTGAAGCTTTCTTT	CASSPGTPNTEAFF
TRBD1	TRBV6-5	TRBJ2-2	TGTGCCAGCAGGCGACAGGGGGCAGGCACCGGGGAGCTGTTTTTT	CASRRQGAGTGELFF
NA	TRBV10-2	TRBJ2-1	TGCGCCAGCAGTGAGTCGGTACTCGACAATGAGCAGTTCTTC	CASSESVLDNEQFF
TRBD1	TRBV4-1	TRBJ1-4	TGCGCCAGCAGCCGACATCAGGGGGCAACTAATGAAAAACTGTTTTTT	CASSRHQGATNEKLFF
NA	TRBV4-1	TRBJ2-7	TGCGCCAGCAGCCAAGGCAGACTTATAGGTGACGAGCAGTACTTC	CASSQGRLIGDEQYF
NA	TRBV5-6	TRBJ2-7	TGTGCCAGCGGGCCAGCGGGCGACTACGAGCAGTACTTC	CASGPAGDYEQYF
TRBD2	TRBV19	TRBJ2-1	TGTGCCAGTAGTCTTGCGACTAGCGGGAAGAATGAGCAGTTCTTC	CASSLATSGKNEQFF
NA	TRBV10-3	TRBJ2-2	TGTGCCATCATGGCTAGCGTCACCGGGGAGCTGTTTTTT	CAIMASVTGELFF
NA	TRBV6-2/TRBV6-3	TRBJ2-7	TGTGCCAGCAGTTCCATGACAGGAATCTACGAGCAGTACTTC	CASSSMTGIYEQYF
NA	TRBV25-1	TRBJ2-2	TGTGCCAGCAGTGAATTCGGGCGGGACGGGGAGCTGTTTTTT	CASSEFGRDGELFF
NA	TRBV10-2	TRBJ2-1	TGCGCCAGCAGTCCCACCCGGGAGCAGTTCTTC	CASSPTREQFF
NA	TRBV5-4	TRBJ2-5	TGTGCCAGCAGCTGGGGGGTGTCCCAAGAGACCCAGTACTTC	CASSWGVSQETQYF
NA	TRBV28	TRBJ1-2	TGTGCCAGCAGTTTGAATCGGTATGGCTACACCTTC	CASSLNRYGYTF
NA	TRBV5-4	TRBJ2-3	TGTGCCAGCAGCCGACCCAGCGGAGATACGCAGTATTTT	CASSRPSGDTQYF
NA	TRBV12-1	TRBJ1-5	TGTGCCAGCAGCTTCGGCAGGAACAATCAGCCCCAGCATTTT	CASSFGRNNQPQHF